Included here is one T cell receptor beta chain sequence, with context. This sample stems from a study of shared T cell receptors in the human thymus. The CDR3 consists of 14 residues. Germline CDR1 reads SGHRS; CDR2 reads YFSETQ. Trimming stripped 0 bases from V and 4 bases from J, with 8 bases between. The data were produced by immunoSEQ multiplex PCR, yet TCRdb's version contains in-frame clones alone and is incomplete. The sample lists some 640,000 clones, approximately 87% occurring once. The same data also contributed to another study, on human thymus T cells. From that paper: Donation was from healthy Finnish infants who were having corrective surgery that addressed congenital heart defects. Resections obtained during corrective heart surgery supplied the thymus tissue. Repertoires sampled from thymus and blood appeared biased in V and J gene usage. Related work found strong thymic repertoire overlap between unrelated individuals.

What was sequenced was thymocytes. The receptor was isolated from a boy in the first two years of life with a congenital heart defect. The chain uses TRBV5-1 and TRBJ1-3; D may be TRBD1 (6 bases). The CDR3: CASSLGTAGNTIYF. The CDR3 coding sequence is TGCGCCAGCAGCTTGGGGACAGCGGGAAACACCATATATTTT.